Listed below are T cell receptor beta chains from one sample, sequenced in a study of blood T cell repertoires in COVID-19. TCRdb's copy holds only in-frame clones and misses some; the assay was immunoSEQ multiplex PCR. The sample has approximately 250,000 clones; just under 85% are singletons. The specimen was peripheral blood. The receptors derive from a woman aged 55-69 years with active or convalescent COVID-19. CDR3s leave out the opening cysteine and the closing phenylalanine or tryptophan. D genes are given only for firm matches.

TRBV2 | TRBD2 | ASTSAGGSYNEQF
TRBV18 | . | ASSSQSRTNYGYT
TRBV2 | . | ASRRQEPDTQY
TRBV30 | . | AWSRGGGYT
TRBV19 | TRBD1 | ASSSGQSTTEAF
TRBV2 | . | ASSEHHESGRDGYT
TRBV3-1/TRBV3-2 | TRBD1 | ASSQPGQGGETQY
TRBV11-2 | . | ASSPHRGQFSGNTIY
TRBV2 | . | ASSEGGLPRTGELF
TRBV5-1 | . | ASSFTGSGNQPQH
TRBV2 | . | ASSTGATNEKLF
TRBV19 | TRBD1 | ASSPGTGALART
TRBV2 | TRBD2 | ATGFGGGYNEQF
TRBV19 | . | ASSIQATLQETQY
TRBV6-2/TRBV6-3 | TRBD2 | ASSWGLAGGKISYEQY
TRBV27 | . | ASSQSSSNSPLH
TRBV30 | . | AWSSVNRAYYGYT
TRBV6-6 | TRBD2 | ASRLAGAEGTDTQY
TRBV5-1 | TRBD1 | ASSLMTGSMEKLF
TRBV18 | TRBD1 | ASSPDRVPPPLH
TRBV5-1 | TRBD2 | ASSLIASGPGGNEQF
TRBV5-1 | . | ASSLRTTTNTEAF
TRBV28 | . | ASRDRGGSMNTEAF
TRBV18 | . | ASSPGGDYGYT
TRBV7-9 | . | ASSSGLMNTEAF
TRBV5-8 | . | ASSLGLGSTDQPQH
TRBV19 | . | ASHPGHLHGEKLF
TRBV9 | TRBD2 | ASSGRDYSYNEQF
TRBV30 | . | AWETDEKLF
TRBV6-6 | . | ASSSARGTEAF
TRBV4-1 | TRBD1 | ASSQVPGQGADYGYT
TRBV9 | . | ASSVGSGFEHWKNIQY
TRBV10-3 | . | AIRASKVAAGELF
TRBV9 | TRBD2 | ASSPQREGNEQF
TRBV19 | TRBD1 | ASSIGTGEKQY
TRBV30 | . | ALERGSGNTIY
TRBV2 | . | ASSSEAEETQY
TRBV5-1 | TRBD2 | ASSLGGGGEQF
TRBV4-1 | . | ASSRPVGSSYNEQF
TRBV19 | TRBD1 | ASSMRQGMNTEAF
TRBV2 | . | ASKPGPSPYEQY
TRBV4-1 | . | ASSPLEARGAGYGYT
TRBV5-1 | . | ASSFSLANGELF
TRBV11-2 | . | ASSPVTGVSNEQF
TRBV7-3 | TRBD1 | ASSLQDRDGTGELF
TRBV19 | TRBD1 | ASSPGTANNQPQH
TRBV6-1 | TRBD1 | ASSEDRGWDTQY
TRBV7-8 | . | ASSLLPRNEKLF
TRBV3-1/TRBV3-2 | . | ASSQLAKNIQY
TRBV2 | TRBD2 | ASSPSSGRLSGELF